The present TCR beta chain was sequenced within a study of CD8 T cells in ankylosing spondylitis. The study's findings and limits: Clones linked to disease were reported to show significant enrichment in matched ankylosing spondylitis synovial fluid. As for the disease-linked clones, they showed a CD8+ phenotype and occurred at relatively low frequencies in peripheral blood. Seven to nine highly homologous variants formed a TCR beta motif that appeared characteristic of ankylosing spondylitis blood.

On this clonotype itself: Its antigen is unknown.

V lost 3 bases and J 6 bases, leaving 12 bases between the germline ends. The CDR3 covers 14 residues. Preparation of TCR beta libraries was done by quantitative 5'-RACE with molecular barcodes. In TCRdb, the 5' RACE reads were re-called with MiXCR into one record per CDR3 protein. The table lists 200,000 to 300,000 distinct CDR3 sequences, approximately 30% of them singletons. The chain joins TRBV12-3 or TRBV12-4 to TRBJ1-5; D is perhaps TRBD1 (5 bases). This clonotype was sampled from a male donor with ankylosing spondylitis or in good health (not recorded which). The sequenced sample consisted of blood, either unsorted or a sorted T cell fraction (not recorded which). The chain's CDR3 is CASSFVGVGQPQHF. CDR3 DNA: TGTGCCAGCAGTTTTGTAGGGGTAGGTCAGCCCCAGCATTTT.